Following are 4 T cell receptor beta chains from one sample sequenced in a study of shared clonotypes between healthy human individuals. Selected positively for CCR7 and CD45RO-negative, naive CD8 cells excluded terminally differentiated effector memory CD45RA+ cells. The repertoire was sequenced with immunoSEQ multiplex PCR; TCRdb's copy has only in-frame clones and lacks some. This sample has approximately 2,200,000 clones, with approximately 94% found just once. Material for sequencing was naive CD8+ T cells from PBMCs. The receptors here all came from a man between 18 and 35 years old in good health. Some clones in this sample may be carry-over from other donors' samples.

The chain recombines TRBV6-1 with TRBJ2-7; TRBD2 matches at 10 bases. Germline V CDR1 and CDR2: MNHNS, SASEGT. The trim removed 6 bases at V and 5 bases at J, leaving 4 bases unmatched. The length of the CDR3 is 13 residues. The DNA for the CDR3 is TGTGCCAGCAGCAGCGGGAGGGCCGACGAGCAGTACTTC. Protein sequence: CASSSGRADEQYF.

For this clone: The sample carries other DNA sequences with the same CDR3. Here the CDR3 DNA reads TGTGCCAGCAGTTTATCTATGGGCGATAGCAATCAGCCCCAGCATTTT. Translated, it gives CASSLSMGDSNQPQHF. This rearrangement joins TRBV27 to TRBJ1-5; D remains unclear. V was pared by 0 bases and J by 0 bases, with 9 bases between. Germline loops: CDR1 MNHEY, CDR2 SMNVEV (reference sequence). The CDR3 totals 16 residues.

The CDR3: CASPPQRGLPHEQFF. CDR3 nucleotide sequence: TGTGCCAGCCCCCCCCAAAGGGGACTGCCGCATGAGCAGTTCTTC. J is TRBJ2-1 and V is TRBV28; tentatively, D is TRBD2 (6 bases). V was clipped by 8 bases and J by 8 bases, with 22 bases between them. This CDR3 comprises 15 residues. Germline V gene data show CDR1 as MDHEN and CDR2 as SYDVKM.

The chain combines TRBV25-1 with TRBJ1-2; 9 bases line up with TRBD1. The CDR3 is 15 amino acids. Germline V CDR1 and CDR2: MGHDK, SYGVNS. V lost 0 bases to trimming and J lost 6 bases; unmatched junction nucleotides: 5. Here the CDR3 DNA reads TGTGCCAGCAGTGAATATCGGACAGGGGCCCATGGCTACACCTTC. Its translation: CASSEYRTGAHGYTF.